This T cell receptor (beta chain) was found in a study of metastatic and nonmetastatic thyroid tumors. Overall study: Comparison of repertoires was carried out across blood and tumor or nodule tissue from malignant and benign thyroid patients.

Not a single patient had been given any form of treatment at any point before undergoing thyroid surgery. With MiXCR, TCRdb called clones anew from the PCR reads. The sample records tens of thousands of clones, around 25% being singletons. CDR3 length equals 15 residues. Germline trimming cut 5 bases from V and 5 bases from J; bases unmatched to any gene: 10. The sequencing input was blood. The chain uses TRBV12-3 or TRBV12-4 and TRBJ2-5; TRBD1 matches at 8 bases. The receptor's source is a male donor with papillary thyroid cancer or a benign thyroid nodule (not recorded which). Some clones in this sample may be carry-over from other donors' samples. The CDR3 DNA is TGTGCCAGCAGTGCCCGGACAGGGCGTGGGGAGACCCAGTACTTC. It translates to CASSARTGRGETQYF.